These T cell receptor beta chains were read from a single sample in a study of T cell responses to AZD1222 COVID-19 vaccine. Sequencing used immunoSEQ multiplex PCR; TCRdb keeps in-frame clones, though not all of them. Of some 95,000 clones listed, roughly 91% are singletons. The sequenced sample was peripheral blood, obtained on day 0 of MenACWY control vaccination. These receptors were obtained from an adult in good health. Both conserved end residues are part of each CDR3. A D gene is named only where the DNA matches it firmly. The listing skips clone size in some rows; elsewhere it reads once, few, many or a size class.

v_call,d_call,cdr3_length,clone_size,j_call,cdr3_nt,cdr3_aa
TRBV12-3/TRBV12-4,.,13,.,TRBJ1-1,TGTGCCAGCAGTTTAGGCCCAGGGAGAAGAGCTTTCTTT,CASSLGPGRRAFF
TRBV10-3,.,15,.,TRBJ1-6,TGTGCCATCAGGGCGCAGAGCTCCTATAATTCACCCCTCCACTTT,CAIRAQSSYNSPLHF
TRBV7-8,.,14,.,TRBJ2-7,TGTGCCAGCAGCTTTTACGGGATGACAGGCGAGCAGTACTTC,CASSFYGMTGEQYF
TRBV7-9,.,13,once,TRBJ1-2,TGTGCCAGCAGCTTTGAGGGGAACTATGGCTACACCTTC,CASSFEGNYGYTF
TRBV28,.,14,.,TRBJ2-7,TGTGCCAGCAGTCCCCCGGGCCCGAGCTACGAGCAGTACTTC,CASSPPGPSYEQYF
TRBV7-2,.,17,.,TRBJ1-5,TGTGCCAGCAGCTTAGGTCCAGCTAATTACGGCAATCAGCCCCAGCATTTT,CASSLGPANYGNQPQHF
TRBV7-9,.,15,.,TRBJ1-5,TGTGCCAGCAGCACTCAGGGCGGCGGCAATCAGCCCCAGCATTTT,CASSTQGGGNQPQHF
TRBV7-2,.,14,.,TRBJ1-2,TGTGCCAGCAGCTTACAATCCCGGGACTATGGCTACACCTTC,CASSLQSRDYGYTF
TRBV18,.,15,.,TRBJ1-2,TGTGCCAGCTCACCTGGACTGAAAGCTAACTATGGCTACACCTTC,CASSPGLKANYGYTF
TRBV11-1,.,14,once,TRBJ1-1,TGTGCCAGCAGCCCACAAGTGATGAACACTGAAGCTTTCTTT,CASSPQVMNTEAFF
TRBV7-9,.,18,once,TRBJ1-3,TGTGCCAGCAGCCGAGCAGTAGACCTTCGGGGGTCTGGAAACACCATATATTTT,CASSRAVDLRGSGNTIYF
TRBV11-2,TRBD1,15,.,TRBJ1-6,TGTGCCAGCAGTCGACCGGGACAGGGAGTTTCACCCCTCCACTTT,CASSRPGQGVSPLHF
TRBV11-3,.,15,few,TRBJ1-6,TGTGCCAGCAGCTCTCGGGGCCTCTATAATTCACCCCTCCACTTT,CASSSRGLYNSPLHF
TRBV30,.,12,.,TRBJ1-5,TGTGCCTGGACAGGGGAGAATCAGCCCCAGCATTTT,CAWTGENQPQHF
TRBV6-4,.,14,.,TRBJ1-3,TGTGCCAGCAGTTCGAGGGTAACTGGAAACACCATATATTTT,CASSSRVTGNTIYF
TRBV28,TRBD1,11,.,TRBJ2-4,TGTGCCAGCAGTTTAGGGGACAGGCAGTACTTC,CASSLGDRQYF
TRBV7-2,TRBD2,15,.,TRBJ2-1,TGTGCCAGCAGCTTGACTAGCGGTCCGTACAATGAGCAGTTCTTC,CASSLTSGPYNEQFF
TRBV6-5,.,13,.,TRBJ1-5,TGTGCCAGCACCATGACAACTAATCAGCCCCAGCATTTT,CASTMTTNQPQHF
TRBV3-1/TRBV3-2,.,13,.,TRBJ1-1,TGTGCCAGCAGCCAAGAACTGCGGACTGAAGCTTTCTTT,CASSQELRTEAFF
TRBV7-2,.,17,.,TRBJ1-5,TGTGCCAGCAGCTTAAGAGGGGGGCAGGGGAAGGGTCAGCCCCAGCATTTT,CASSLRGGQGKGQPQHF
TRBV27,.,14,.,TRBJ1-1,TGTGCCAGCAGTTTGGTCAGCCCGAACACTGAAGCTTTCTTT,CASSLVSPNTEAFF
TRBV6-5,.,14,.,TRBJ1-1,TGTGCCAGCAGTTCCGGGACCTCGAACACTGAAGCTTTCTTT,CASSSGTSNTEAFF